The 17 T cell receptor beta chains listed next were all sequenced from one sample in a study of blood T cells in healthy people across ages. The second PCR ran roughly 6 to 11 cycles with a sample-barcoded 5' primer and J-beta primers. TCRdb re-called the 5' RACE reads with MiXCR, one entry per CDR3 protein. The table has approximately 1,000,000 distinct CDR3 sequences, 45% seen once. Sequenced input: blood. The receptors stem from a woman aged 60 to 75 in good health.

This clonotype was seen a handful of times. The V gene is TRBV15, the J gene TRBJ2-1; the match to TRBD2 covers 8 bases. Looked up from germline, CDR1 is LNHNV and CDR2 is YYDKDF (reference sequence). The CDR3 is 16 residues long. After removal of 3 bases from V and 10 bases from J, the junction contained 14 bases not matched to a gene. CDR3 region: CATSRESGAGGVEQFF. CDR3 nucleotides: TGTGCCACCAGCAGGGAGAGTGGGGCGGGAGGTGTGGAGCAGTTCTTC.

A few counts support this clonotype. The chain employs TRBV24-1 and TRBJ2-3, with 9 bases fitting TRBD1. Germline CDR1 reads KGHDR; CDR2 reads SFDVKD. The CDR3 length is 13 residues. J was trimmed by 5 bases and V by 5 bases; bases with no gene match: 1. CDR3 protein: CATSGTGVDTQYF. The CDR3 DNA reads as TGTGCCACCAGTGGGACAGGGGTAGATACGCAGTATTTT.

This chain connects TRBV4-1 to TRBJ2-5; D unresolved. Germline V gene data show CDR1 as MGHRA and CDR2 as YSYEKL. CDR3 length: 13 amino acids. The V end was cut by 0 bases, the J end by 4 bases, with 6 bases between. CDR3 coding DNA: TGCGCCAGCAGCCAAGATATGAGAGAGACCCAGTACTTC. Translating gives CASSQDMRETQYF.

The chain carries TRBV6-6 and TRBJ2-5, with 8 bases matching TRBD1. The J call may not be correct, given that the DNA end is closer to TRBJ2-7. The CDR3 length is 16 residues. Germline V gene sequence: CDR1 MNHNY, CDR2 SVGAGI (reference sequence). CDR3 coding DNA: TGTGCCAGCAGTTCCAACAAGGACAGGGAATGGTACGAGCAGTACTTC. Its translation is CASSSNKDREWYEQYF.

V usage is TRBV20-1 and J usage is TRBJ2-5; D gene unclear. Per germline, CDR1 DFQATT and CDR2 SNEGSKA (reference sequence). The CDR3 has 12 residues. The germline V and J ends were trimmed by 5 bases and 2 bases, with 9 bases remaining between them. CDR3 sequence (DNA): TGCAGTGCTCCCGGCAGGCAAGAGACCCAGTACTTC. Amino acid sequence: CSAPGRQETQYF.

The genes are TRBV3-1 and TRBJ2-1, with 10 nucleotides matching TRBD2. With V trimmed by 0 bases and J by 4 bases, 6 bases remained unmatched. Germline V gene sequence: CDR1 LGHDT, CDR2 YNNKEL (reference sequence). The CDR3 loop spans 17 amino acids. The CDR3 DNA reads as TGTGCCAGCAGCCAAGATCAGGGGACTAGCGATTACAATGAGCAGTTCTTC. The encoded protein is CASSQDQGTSDYNEQFF.

Written as DNA, the CDR3 is TGTGCCAGAACCACCTATGGACCCTACAATGAGCAGTTCTTC. This codes for CARTTYGPYNEQFF. J is TRBJ2-1 and V is TRBV19; D not certain. Germline V lookup: CDR1 LNHDA, CDR2 SQIVND (reference sequence). The CDR3 contains 14 residues. The germline V and J ends were trimmed by 9 bases and 2 bases, with 14 bases remaining between them. Filled out from reference TRBV19 and TRBJ2-1, the complete variable domain reads DGGITQSPKYLFRKEGQNVTLSCEQNLNHDAMYWYRQDPGQGLRLIYYSQIVNDFQKGDIAEGYSVSREKKESFPLTVTSAQKNPTAFYLCARTTYGPYNEQFFGPGTRLTVL.

This clonotype appeared once. The chain couples TRBV4-2 to TRBJ2-7, with 7 bases fitting TRBD2. Unmatched junction bases numbered 7, after V lost 1 base and J lost 7 bases. The germline CDR1 and CDR2 sequences are LGHNA and YNFKEQ. This CDR3 has 14 amino acids. Written as DNA, the CDR3 is TGTGCCAGCAGCCAAGGCGGACTAGGGGATGAGCAGTACTTC. Translated, it gives CASSQGGLGDEQYF.

J is TRBJ2-4 and V is TRBV5-6; D might be TRBD1 or TRBD2, each matching 6 bases. CDR1 and CDR2 from the germline V gene are SGHDT and YYEEEE. This CDR3 is 15 amino acids long. V was clipped by 4 bases and J by 2 bases, with 13 bases between them. CDR3 protein: CASSGGPGSKNIQYF. CDR3 sequence (DNA): TGTGCCAGCAGCGGGGGGCCAGGGTCCAAAAACATTCAGTACTTC.

This rearrangement joins TRBV3-1 to TRBJ1-1; 9 bases match TRBD1. The junction had 7 bases not matched to a gene; V was cut back by 4 bases and J by 7 bases. Germline lookup yields CDR1 LGHDT and CDR2 YNNKEL (reference sequence). The length of the CDR3 is 14 residues. The CDR3: CASSLTGGYIEAFF. Here the CDR3 DNA reads TGTGCCAGCAGCCTCACAGGGGGCTATATTGAAGCTTTCTTT.

The rearrangement joins TRBV9 to TRBJ2-5; possibly TRBD2 for D (5 bases). The J call may be wrong; the DNA end is better matched by TRBJ2-1. The CDR3 runs 15 residues. Germline CDR1 SGDLS, CDR2 YYNGEE. The DNA for the CDR3 is TGTGCCAGCAGCGTAGGGGAAGGGTTTGGGGAGACCCAGTTCTTC. It codes for CASSVGEGFGETQFF.

This clonotype showed up just a few times. The genes are TRBV9 and TRBJ2-4, with 14 bases matching TRBD2. The J call is uncertain, as TRBJ2-7 better fits the DNA end. The V gene's germline CDR1 is SGDLS and CDR2 YYNGEE. This CDR3 comprises 15 residues. In DNA form, the CDR3 reads TGTGCCAGCAGCGGGGGACTAGCGGGAGTCTACGAGCAGTACTTC. This translates into CASSGGLAGVYEQYF.

The chain employs TRBV7-2 and TRBJ2-4; the D is unclear. The last part of the DNA fits TRBJ2-7 better; the J call may be wrong. This CDR3 is 13 amino acids long. The germline CDR1 and CDR2 sequences are SGHTA and FQGNSA. This CDR3 reads CTSSAPATYEQYF. Here the CDR3 DNA reads TGTACCAGCAGCGCCCCGGCCACCTACGAGCAGTACTTC.

This clonotype was recorded a few times. The rearrangement joins TRBV7-2 to TRBJ2-1; TRBD2 matches 15 bases. This CDR3 comprises 19 residues. Germline CDR1 and CDR2: SGHTA and FQGNSA. V lost 4 bases and J lost 6; bases outside the gene matches: 13. The CDR3 bases are TGTGCCAGCAGCTCAACCGGGACAGGGACTAGCGGGAGGCCCAATGAGCAGTTCTTC. Residues: CASSSTGTGTSGRPNEQFF.

This clonotype was seen a single time. The V call is TRBV12-3 or TRBV12-4, the J call TRBJ2-7; 10 bases map to TRBD2. V lost 8 bases and J lost 7; bases outside the gene matches: 11. The CDR3 contains 14 residues. CDR3 DNA: TGTGCCAGCCTGACTAGCGGGTATTCGGATGAGCAGTACTTC. Protein product: CASLTSGYSDEQYF.

This clonotype came up a few times. V and J are TRBV15 and TRBJ2-1, with D perhaps matching TRBD2 (6 bases). Trimming shortened V by 0 bases and J by 0 bases, and 12 bases separated the two germline ends. The CDR3 sequence is 17 residues long. Germline V gives CDR1 LNHNV, CDR2 YYDKDF (reference sequence). The CDR3 protein is CATSRERGLSSYNEQFF. CDR3 coding DNA: TGTGCCACCAGCAGAGAAAGGGGACTCAGCTCCTACAATGAGCAGTTCTTC.

Points on this clonotype: A read error is possible here, since a much larger clone lies one base away. The chain links TRBV13 to TRBJ2-4; weak D call: TRBD2 (5 bases). The J call is uncertain, as TRBJ2-7 better fits the DNA end. The CDR3 has 14 amino acids. The germline CDR1 and CDR2 sequences are PRHDT and FYEKMQ (reference sequence). CDR3 DNA sequence: TGTGCCAGCAACGAGGCTAGCCGCCCCTCCGAGCAGTACTTC. Translated: CASNEASRPSEQYF.